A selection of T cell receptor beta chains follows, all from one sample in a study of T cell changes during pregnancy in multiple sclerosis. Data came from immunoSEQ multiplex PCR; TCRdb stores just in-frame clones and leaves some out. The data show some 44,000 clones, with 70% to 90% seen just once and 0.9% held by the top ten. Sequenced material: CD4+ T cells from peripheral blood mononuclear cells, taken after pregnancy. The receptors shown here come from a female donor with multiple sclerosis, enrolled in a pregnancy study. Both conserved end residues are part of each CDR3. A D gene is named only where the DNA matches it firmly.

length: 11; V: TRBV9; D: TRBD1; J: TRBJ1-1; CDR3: CASSDRGRTFF
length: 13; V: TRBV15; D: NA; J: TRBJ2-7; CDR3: CATSRDLDDEQYF
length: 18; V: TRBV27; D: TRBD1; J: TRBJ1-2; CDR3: CASSAQGVRATANYGYTF
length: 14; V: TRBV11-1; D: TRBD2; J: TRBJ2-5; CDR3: CASSLASGEGAQYF
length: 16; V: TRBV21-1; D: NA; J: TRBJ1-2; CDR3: CASSRIDRGGSYGYTF
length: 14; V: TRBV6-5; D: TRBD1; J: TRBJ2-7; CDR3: CASKYGQGEPEQYF
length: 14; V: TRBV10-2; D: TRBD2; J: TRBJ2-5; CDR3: CATWGTSGQETQYF
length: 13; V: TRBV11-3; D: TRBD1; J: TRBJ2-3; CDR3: CASSRDRVDTQYF
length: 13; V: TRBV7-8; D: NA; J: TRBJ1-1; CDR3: CASSEYLNTEAFF
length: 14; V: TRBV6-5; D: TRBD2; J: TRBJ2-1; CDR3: CASSTSGDNNEQFF
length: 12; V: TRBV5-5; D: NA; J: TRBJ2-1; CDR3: CASSLRPNEQFF
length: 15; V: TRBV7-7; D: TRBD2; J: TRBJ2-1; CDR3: CASSPGLAGGHEQFF
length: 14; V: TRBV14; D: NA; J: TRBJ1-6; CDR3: CASSRGLSNSPLHF
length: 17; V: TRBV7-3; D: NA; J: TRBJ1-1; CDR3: CASSTWGPARGDTEAFF
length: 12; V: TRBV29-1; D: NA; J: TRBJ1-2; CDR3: CSVVRQSYGYTF
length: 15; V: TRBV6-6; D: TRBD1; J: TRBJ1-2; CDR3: CASSTRDRPSKGYTF
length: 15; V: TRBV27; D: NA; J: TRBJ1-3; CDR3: CASSLRRGSGNTIYF
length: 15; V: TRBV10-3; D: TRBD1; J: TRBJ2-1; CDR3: CAISELGQGWNEQFF
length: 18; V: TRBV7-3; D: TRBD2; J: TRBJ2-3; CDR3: CASSKWASGATSTDTQYF
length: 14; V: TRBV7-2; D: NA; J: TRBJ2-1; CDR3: CASSLGGGRGEQFF